This T cell receptor beta chain originates from a study of T cells in Graves' hyperthyroidism and ophthalmopathy. The overall study: Peripheral blood was acquired at first diagnosis, ahead of any therapy whatsoever. General study results and limits: In the blood, most expanded thyroid clonotypes above 0.001 appeared as well.

The source material, RNA transcripts, was used to amplify TCR beta CDR3 regions. The TCR CDR3 was amplified in a first-round RT-PCR using the HTBI primer set. TCRdb passed the multiplex PCR reads through MiXCR, listing each CDR3 protein once. The sample records a few hundred thousand distinct CDR3 sequences, about 14% being singletons. The CDR3 extends over 14 amino acids. After removal of 0 bases from V and 4 bases from J, the junction contained 3 bases not matched to a gene. CDR1 is SGHKS, CDR2 YYEKEE, per germline (reference sequence). Each ophthalmopathy patient scored at least 3 on the Clinical Activity Score and at least 4 on NOSPECS grade, with duration under 3 months. Diagnoses rested on clinical symptoms, serum thyroxine and TRAb, thyroid ultrasound and orbital computed tomography. As for this clonotype: What it binds is unknown.

The sequence was obtained from a woman aged 30 to 39 with Graves' ophthalmopathy. The chain carries TRBV5-5 and TRBJ1-2; 7 nucleotides match TRBD1. Sequencing was carried out using blood. For the CDR3, the DNA is TGTGCCAGCAGCTTGGCGGGACAGCCCTATGGCTACACCTTC. Protein: CASSLAGQPYGYTF.